Following are 4 T cell receptor beta chains from one sample sequenced in a study of PD-1 blockade in classical Hodgkin lymphoma. Specified time point: cycle 4 day 1 (C4D1), after around six weeks of nivolumab. Each patient experienced a relapse that followed autologous stem cell transplantation, and brentuximab vedotin exposure varied. Magnetic negative selection purified CD4+ T cells from thawed PBMCs. Libraries were prepared by immunoSEQ multiplex PCR; TCRdb keeps only in-frame clonotypes and omits some of them. The sample has under 20,000 clones, roughly 77% seen once. The sequencing used CD4+ T cells from blood, collected before the fourth cycle of nivolumab. Receptors were obtained from a human donor with classical Hodgkin lymphoma.

The rearrangement links TRBV6-5 to TRBJ1-1; no definite D call. Germline lookup yields CDR1 MNHEY and CDR2 SVGAGI. Deletions cut 7 bases from V and 1 base from J, with 10 bases between. This CDR3 is built from 13 residues. As DNA, the CDR3 is TGTGCCAGCATAACGGACGGGAACACTGAAGCTTTCTTT. Translated: CASITDGNTEAFF.

This clone has a handful of counts. The chain couples TRBV28 to TRBJ2-7; no reliable D call. The germline V gene has CDR1 MDHEN and CDR2 SYDVKM. The CDR3 loop spans 15 amino acids. The ends were cut back, 6 bases at V and 4 bases at J, with 19 bases in the middle. In DNA form, the CDR3 reads TGTGCCAGCAGCTTGACCTGGGCGACCCTATACGAGCAGTACTTC. The encoded protein is CASSLTWATLYEQYF. The full variable domain, completed using reference TRBV28 and TRBJ2-7, is DVKVTQSSRYLVKRTGEKVFLECVQDMDHENMFWYRQDPGLGLRLIYFSYDVKMKEKGDIPEGYSVSREKKERFSLILESASTNQTSMYLCASSLTWATLYEQYFGPGTRLTVT.

The chain couples TRBV5-1 to TRBJ2-3; 10 bases align to TRBD1. With V trimmed by 4 bases and J by 4 bases, 9 bases remained unmatched. Germline V gene data show CDR1 as SGHRS and CDR2 as YFSETQ. The CDR3 runs 16 residues. In nucleotides, the CDR3 is TGCGCCAGCAGCAAAACGACAGGGGGCGAGCCAGATACGCAGTATTTT. Its translation: CASSKTTGGEPDTQYF.

J is TRBJ1-1 and V is TRBV5-6; maybe TRBD1 (5 bases). The CDR3 is made up of 14 amino acids. CDR1 SGHDT and CDR2 YYEEEE come from the germline V gene. V lost 4 bases and J 5 bases, leaving 15 bases between the germline ends. CDR3 sequence reads: CASSTLGEFTEAFF. Here the CDR3 DNA reads TGTGCCAGCAGCACCTTAGGGGAATTTACTGAAGCTTTCTTT.